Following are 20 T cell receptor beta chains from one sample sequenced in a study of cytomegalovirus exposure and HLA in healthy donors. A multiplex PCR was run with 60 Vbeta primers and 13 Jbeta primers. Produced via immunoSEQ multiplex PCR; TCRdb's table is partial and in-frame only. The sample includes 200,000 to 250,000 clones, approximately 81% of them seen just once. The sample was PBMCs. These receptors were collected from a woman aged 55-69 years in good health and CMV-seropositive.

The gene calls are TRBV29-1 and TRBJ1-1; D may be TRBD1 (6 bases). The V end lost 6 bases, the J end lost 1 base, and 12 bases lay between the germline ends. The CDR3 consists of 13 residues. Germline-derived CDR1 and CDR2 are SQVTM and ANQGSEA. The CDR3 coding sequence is TGCAGCGTCGCCCGGACAGAGAACACTGAAGCTTTCTTT. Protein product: CSVARTENTEAFF.

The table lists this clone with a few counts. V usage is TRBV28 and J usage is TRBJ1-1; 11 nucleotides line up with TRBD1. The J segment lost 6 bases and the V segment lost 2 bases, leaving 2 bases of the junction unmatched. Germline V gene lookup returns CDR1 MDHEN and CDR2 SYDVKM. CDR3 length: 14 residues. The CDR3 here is CASSLTGQGAEAFF. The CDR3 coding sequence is TGTGCCAGCAGTTTAACGGGACAGGGGGCTGAAGCTTTCTTT.

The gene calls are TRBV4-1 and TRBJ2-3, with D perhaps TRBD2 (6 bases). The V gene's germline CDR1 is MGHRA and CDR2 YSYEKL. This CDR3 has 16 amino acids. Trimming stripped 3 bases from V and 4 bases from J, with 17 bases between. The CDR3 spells CASSQATTSISDTQYF. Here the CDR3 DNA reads TGCGCCAGCAGCCAGGCGACTACTAGCATTTCAGATACGCAGTATTTT.

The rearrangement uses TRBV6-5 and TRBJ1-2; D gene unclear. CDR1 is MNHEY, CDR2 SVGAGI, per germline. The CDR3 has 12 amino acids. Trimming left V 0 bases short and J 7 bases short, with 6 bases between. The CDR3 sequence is CASSYSGGGYTF. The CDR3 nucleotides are TGTGCCAGCAGTTACTCGGGAGGTGGCTACACCTTC.

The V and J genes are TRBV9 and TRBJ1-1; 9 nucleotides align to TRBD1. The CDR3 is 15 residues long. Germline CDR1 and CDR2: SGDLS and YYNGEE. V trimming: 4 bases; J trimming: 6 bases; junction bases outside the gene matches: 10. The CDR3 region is CASSQTGGGGAEAFF. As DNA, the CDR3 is TGTGCCAGCAGCCAGACAGGGGGAGGTGGCGCTGAAGCTTTCTTT.

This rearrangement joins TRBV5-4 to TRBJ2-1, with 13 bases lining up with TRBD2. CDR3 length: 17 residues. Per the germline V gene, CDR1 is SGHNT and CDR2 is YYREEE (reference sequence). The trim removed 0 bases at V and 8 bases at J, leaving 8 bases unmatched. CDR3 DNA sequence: TGTGCCAGCAGCTTGGATATTGGACTAGCGGGAGTTGATGAGCAGTTCTTC. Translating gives CASSLDIGLAGVDEQFF.

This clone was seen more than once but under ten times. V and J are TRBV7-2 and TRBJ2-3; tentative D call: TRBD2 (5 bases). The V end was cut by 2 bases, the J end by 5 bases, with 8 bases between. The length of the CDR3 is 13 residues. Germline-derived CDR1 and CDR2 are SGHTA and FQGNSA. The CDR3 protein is CASSLKRGDTQYF. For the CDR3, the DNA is TGTGCCAGCAGCTTAAAACGGGGAGATACGCAGTATTTT. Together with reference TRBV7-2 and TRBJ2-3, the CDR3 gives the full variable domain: GAGVSQSPSNKVTEKGKDVELRCDPISGHTALYWYRQSLGQGLEFLIYFQGNSAPDKSGLPSDRFSAERTGGSVSTLTIQRTQQEDSAVYLCASSLKRGDTQYFGPGTRLTVL.

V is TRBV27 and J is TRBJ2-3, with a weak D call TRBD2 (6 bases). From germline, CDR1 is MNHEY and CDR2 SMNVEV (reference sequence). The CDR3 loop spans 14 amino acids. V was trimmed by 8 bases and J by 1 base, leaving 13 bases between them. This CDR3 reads CASRRLARTDTQYF. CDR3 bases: TGTGCCAGCCGGCGCCTAGCGCGCACAGATACGCAGTATTTT.

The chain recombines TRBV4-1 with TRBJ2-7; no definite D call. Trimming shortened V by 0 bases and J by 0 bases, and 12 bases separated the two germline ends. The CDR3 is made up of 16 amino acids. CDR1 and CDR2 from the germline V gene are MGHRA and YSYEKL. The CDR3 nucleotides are TGCGCCAGCAGCCAAGACGACTCGGTGAGCTCCTACGAGCAGTACTTC. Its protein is CASSQDDSVSSYEQYF.

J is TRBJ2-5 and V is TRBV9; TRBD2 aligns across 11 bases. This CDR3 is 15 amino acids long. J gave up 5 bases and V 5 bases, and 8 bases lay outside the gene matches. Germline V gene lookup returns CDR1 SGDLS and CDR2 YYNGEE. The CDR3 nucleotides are TGTGCCAGCAGTCTTTTAGCGGGAGGGCGGGAGACCCAGTACTTC. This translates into CASSLLAGGRETQYF.

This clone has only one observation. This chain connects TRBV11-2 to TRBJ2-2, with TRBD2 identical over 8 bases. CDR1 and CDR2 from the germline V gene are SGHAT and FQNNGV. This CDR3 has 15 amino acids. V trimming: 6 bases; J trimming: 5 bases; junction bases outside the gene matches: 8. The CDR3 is CASRKPGGRTGELFF. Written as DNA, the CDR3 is TGTGCCAGCAGAAAGCCGGGAGGGAGGACCGGGGAGCTGTTTTTT.

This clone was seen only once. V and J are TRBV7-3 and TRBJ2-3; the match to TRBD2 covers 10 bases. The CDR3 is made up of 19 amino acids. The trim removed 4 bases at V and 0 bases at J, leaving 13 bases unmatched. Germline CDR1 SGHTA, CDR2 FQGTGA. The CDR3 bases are TGTGCCAGCAGCTCCCTCCCGGGACTAGCGCCCACTAGCACAGATACGCAGTATTTT. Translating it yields CASSSLPGLAPTSTDTQYF.

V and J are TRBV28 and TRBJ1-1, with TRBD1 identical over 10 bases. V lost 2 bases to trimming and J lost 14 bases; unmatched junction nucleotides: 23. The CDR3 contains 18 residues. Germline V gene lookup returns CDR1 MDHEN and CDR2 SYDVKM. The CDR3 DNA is TGTGCCAGCAGTTTAGATGTAGGCTTACAATGGACAGGGGGGAAAGAATTCTTT. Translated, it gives CASSLDVGLQWTGGKEFF.

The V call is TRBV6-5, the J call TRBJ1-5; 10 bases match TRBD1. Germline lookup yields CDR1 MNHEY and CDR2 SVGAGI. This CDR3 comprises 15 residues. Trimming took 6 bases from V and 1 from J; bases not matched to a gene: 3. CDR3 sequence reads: CASRRDRGSNQPQHF. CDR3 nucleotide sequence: TGTGCCAGCAGACGGGACAGGGGAAGCAATCAGCCCCAGCATTTT.

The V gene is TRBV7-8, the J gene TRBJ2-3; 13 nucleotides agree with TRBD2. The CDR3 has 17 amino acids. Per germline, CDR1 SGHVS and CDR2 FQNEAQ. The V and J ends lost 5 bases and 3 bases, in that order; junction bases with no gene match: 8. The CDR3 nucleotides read TGTGCCAGCAGCCAGGGACTAGCGGGGAGTATAACAGATACGCAGTATTTT. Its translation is CASSQGLAGSITDTQYF.

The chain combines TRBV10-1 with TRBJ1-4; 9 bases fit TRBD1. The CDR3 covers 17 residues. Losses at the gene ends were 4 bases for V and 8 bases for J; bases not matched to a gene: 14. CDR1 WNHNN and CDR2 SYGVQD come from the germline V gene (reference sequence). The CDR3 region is CASSGVPGQGGGEKLFF. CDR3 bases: TGCGCCAGCAGTGGAGTCCCGGGACAGGGAGGAGGGGAAAAACTGTTTTTT.

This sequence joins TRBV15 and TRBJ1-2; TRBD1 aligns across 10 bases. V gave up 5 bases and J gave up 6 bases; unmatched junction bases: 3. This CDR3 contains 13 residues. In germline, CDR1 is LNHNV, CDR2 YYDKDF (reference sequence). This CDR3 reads CATSGDRGDGYTF. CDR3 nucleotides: TGTGCCACCAGCGGGGACAGGGGCGATGGCTACACCTTC.

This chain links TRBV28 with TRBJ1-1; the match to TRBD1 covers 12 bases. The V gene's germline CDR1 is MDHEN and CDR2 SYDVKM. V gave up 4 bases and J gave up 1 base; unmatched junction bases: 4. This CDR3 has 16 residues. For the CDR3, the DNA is TGTGCCAGCAGTTATCCGGGACAGGGGGCGAACACTGAAGCTTTCTTT. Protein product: CASSYPGQGANTEAFF.

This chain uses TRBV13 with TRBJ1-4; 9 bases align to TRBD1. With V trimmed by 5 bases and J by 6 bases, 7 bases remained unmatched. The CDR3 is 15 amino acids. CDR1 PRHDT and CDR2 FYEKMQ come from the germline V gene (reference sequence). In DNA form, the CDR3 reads TGTGCCAGCAGCGCTCCGGGACAGGGAGATGAAAAACTGTTTTTT. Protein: CASSAPGQGDEKLFF.

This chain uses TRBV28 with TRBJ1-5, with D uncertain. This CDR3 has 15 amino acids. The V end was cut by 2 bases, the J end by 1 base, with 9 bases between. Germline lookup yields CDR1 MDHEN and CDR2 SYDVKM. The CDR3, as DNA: TGTGCCAGCAGTTTAGTTCGGGAAAGCAATCAGCCCCAGCATTTT. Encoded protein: CASSLVRESNQPQHF.